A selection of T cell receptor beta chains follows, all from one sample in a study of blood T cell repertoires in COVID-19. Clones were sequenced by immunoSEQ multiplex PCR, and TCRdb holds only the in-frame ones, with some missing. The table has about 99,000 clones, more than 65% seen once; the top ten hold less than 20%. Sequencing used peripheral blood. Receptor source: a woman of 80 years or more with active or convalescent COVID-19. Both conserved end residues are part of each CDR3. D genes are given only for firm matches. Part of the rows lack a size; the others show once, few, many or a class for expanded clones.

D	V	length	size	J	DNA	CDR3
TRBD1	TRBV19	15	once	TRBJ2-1	TGTGCCAGTAGAGCTGGACAGGGGGTCAGCAATGAGCAGTTCTTC	CASRAGQGVSNEQFF
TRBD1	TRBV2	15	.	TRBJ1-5	TGTGCCAGCAGTGAATGGGACAGTATAGATCAGCCCCAGCATTTT	CASSEWDSIDQPQHF
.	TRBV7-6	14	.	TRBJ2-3	TGTGCCAGCAGCCCTCGGGGGTTCACAGATACGCAGTATTTT	CASSPRGFTDTQYF
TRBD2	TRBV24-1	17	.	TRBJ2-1	TGTGCCACCAGTGATTTGGGGACTAGCGGAAACTACAATGAGCAGTTCTTC	CATSDLGTSGNYNEQFF
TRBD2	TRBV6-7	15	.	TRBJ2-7	TGTGCCAGAACCAATCGGCGGGAGGTTACCTACGAGCAGTACTTC	CARTNRREVTYEQYF
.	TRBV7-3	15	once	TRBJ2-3	TGTGCCAGCAGCTTAATGGAGAAGGTCGGAGATACGCAGTATTTT	CASSLMEKVGDTQYF
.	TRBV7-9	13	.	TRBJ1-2	TGTGCCAGCAGCTTAGCGGGAGGGGATGGCTACACCTTC	CASSLAGGDGYTF
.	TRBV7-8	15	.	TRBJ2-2	TGTGCCAGCAGCTCTCCAAGCGGTAACACCGGGGAGCTGTTTTTT	CASSSPSGNTGELFF
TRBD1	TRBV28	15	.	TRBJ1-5	TGTGCCAGCAGATACAGGGGTGTCGAAAATCAGCCCCAGCATTTT	CASRYRGVENQPQHF
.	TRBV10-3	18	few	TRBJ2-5	TGTGCCATCAGTGAGTCTAGTCCCCGGACTGCCTTCCAGGAGACCCAGTACTTC	CAISESSPRTAFQETQYF
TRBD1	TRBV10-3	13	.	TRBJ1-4	TGTGCCATCAGGGGACAGGGTAACGAAAAACTGTTTTTT	CAIRGQGNEKLFF
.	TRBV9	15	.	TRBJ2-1	TGTGCCAGCACAGTCGGGACACAAACCTACAATGAGCAGTTCTTC	CASTVGTQTYNEQFF
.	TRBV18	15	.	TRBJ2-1	TGTGCCAGCTCACCTTCAGCCGGAGGGCTGAATGAGCAGTTCTTC	CASSPSAGGLNEQFF
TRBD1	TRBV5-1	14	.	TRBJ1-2	TGCGCCAGCAGCTTGCGTGGGACAGAGTATGGCTACACCTTC	CASSLRGTEYGYTF
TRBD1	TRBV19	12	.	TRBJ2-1	TGTGCCAGTAGCACAGGGGGACATGAGCAGTTCTTC	CASSTGGHEQFF
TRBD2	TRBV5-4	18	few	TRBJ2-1	TGTGCCAGCAGCTTGGGCGGGGCTAGCGGGAGATTGGGGAATGAGCAGTTCTTC	CASSLGGASGRLGNEQFF
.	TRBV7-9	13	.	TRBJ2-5	TGTGCCAGCAGCTTACAGGGGTGGGAGACCCAGTACTTC	CASSLQGWETQYF
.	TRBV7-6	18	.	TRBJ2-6	TGTGCCAGCAGCTTAGTATCTCGGGATTTCTCTGGGGCCAACGTCCTGACTTTC	CASSLVSRDFSGANVLTF
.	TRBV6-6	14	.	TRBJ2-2	TGTGCCAGCAGTTACTCGTACGGGGCCGGGGAGCTGTTTTTT	CASSYSYGAGELFF
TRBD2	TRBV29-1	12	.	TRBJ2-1	TGCAGCGTTGGACTAGCGCGGGATGAGCAGTTCTTC	CSVGLARDEQFF
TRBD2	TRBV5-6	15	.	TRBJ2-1	TGTGCCAGCAGCAAGGGACTAGCGGTCTACAATGAGCAGTTCTTC	CASSKGLAVYNEQFF
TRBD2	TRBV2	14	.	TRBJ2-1	TGTGCCAGCAGTGCCGGGACTAGTCTAAATGAGCAGTTCTTC	CASSAGTSLNEQFF
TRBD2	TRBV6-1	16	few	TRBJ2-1	TGTGCCAGCAGTGAAGGCGTCTCTAGCGGGAGCTATGAGCAGTTCTTC	CASSEGVSSGSYEQFF
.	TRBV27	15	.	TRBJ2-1	TGTGCCAGCAGTTGGGACTCAAGCTCCTACAATGAGCAGTTCTTC	CASSWDSSSYNEQFF
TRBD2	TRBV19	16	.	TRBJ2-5	TGTGCCAGTAGTATAGCAACTAGCGGGCGACAAGAGACCCAGTACTTC	CASSIATSGRQETQYF
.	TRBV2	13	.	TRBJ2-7	TGTGCCAGCAGTGGGTCAGGCAACTACGAGCAGTACTTC	CASSGSGNYEQYF
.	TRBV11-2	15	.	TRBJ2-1	TGTGCCAGCAGCTTAGATCGCGGTCTAAACAATGAGCAGTTCTTC	CASSLDRGLNNEQFF
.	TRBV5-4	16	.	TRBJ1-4	TGTGCCAGCAGCTTGAGGGGGAAGCAGGGGAATGAAAAACTGTTTTTT	CASSLRGKQGNEKLFF
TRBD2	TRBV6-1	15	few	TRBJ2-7	TGTGCCAGCAGTGATCTAGCGGGGGGGACCTACGAGCAGTACTTC	CASSDLAGGTYEQYF
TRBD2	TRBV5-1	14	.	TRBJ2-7	TGCGCCAGCAGGCCACTAGCAGCGGGAGGCGAGCAGTACTTC	CASRPLAAGGEQYF
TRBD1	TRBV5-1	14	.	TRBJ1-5	TGTGCCAGCAGCCCGACAGGGCTGGGGCAGCCCCAGCATTTT	CASSPTGLGQPQHF
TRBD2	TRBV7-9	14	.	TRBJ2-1	TGTGCCAGCAGCGCCCGGGACTACTTCGAGAGTGGGTTCTTC	CASSARDYFESGFF
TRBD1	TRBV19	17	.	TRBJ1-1	TGTGCCAGTAGTATATTAAGTAGTCGAGGGGGCGGAACTGAAGCTTTCTTT	CASSILSSRGGGTEAFF
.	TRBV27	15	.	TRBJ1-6	TGTGCCAGCAGTAAGACAGGACGTGGGAATTCACCCCTCCACTTT	CASSKTGRGNSPLHF
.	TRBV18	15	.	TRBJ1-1	TGTGCCAGCTCACCACCGAGGGGGTTTAACACTGAAGCTTTCTTT	CASSPPRGFNTEAFF
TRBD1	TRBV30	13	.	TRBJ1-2	TGTGCCTGCCCCCCCACAGGGGGCTACGGCTACACCTTC	CACPPTGGYGYTF
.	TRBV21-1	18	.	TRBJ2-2	TGTGCCAGCAGCAAAGTGGACAGGGGGGAAAGGAACACCGGGGAGCTGTTTTTT	CASSKVDRGERNTGELFF
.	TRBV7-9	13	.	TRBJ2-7	TGTGCCAGCAGTTCTCTCGCGGTCCACGAGCAGTACTTC	CASSSLAVHEQYF
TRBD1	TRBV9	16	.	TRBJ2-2	TGTGCCAGCAGCGTAGCGTCCGGGACAGGGACCGGGGAGCTGTTTTTT	CASSVASGTGTGELFF
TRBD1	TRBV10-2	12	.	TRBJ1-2	TGCGCCAGCGGACAGGGGGACTATGGCTACACCTTC	CASGQGDYGYTF
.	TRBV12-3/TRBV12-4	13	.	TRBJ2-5	TGTGCCAGCAGCCGCTACGATACGGAGACCCAGTACTTC	CASSRYDTETQYF
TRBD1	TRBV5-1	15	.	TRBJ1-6	TGCGCCAGCAGCTTCGGACAGGGTCTGGATTCACCCCTCCACTTT	CASSFGQGLDSPLHF
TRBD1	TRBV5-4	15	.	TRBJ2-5	TGTGCCAGCAGCCAACCGGGACAGGGTGGGGAGACCCAGTACTTC	CASSQPGQGGETQYF
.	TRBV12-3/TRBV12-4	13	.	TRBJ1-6	TGTGCCAGCAGTTTAGCGGGGGGTACGTCCCTCCACTTT	CASSLAGGTSLHF
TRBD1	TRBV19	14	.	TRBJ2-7	TGTGCCAGTAGTAGGGGGACAGGGCCCGCCGAGCAGTACTTC	CASSRGTGPAEQYF
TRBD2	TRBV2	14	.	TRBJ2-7	TGTGCCAGTGTAGCGGGGGGAAGCTCCTACGAGCAGTACTTC	CASVAGGSSYEQYF